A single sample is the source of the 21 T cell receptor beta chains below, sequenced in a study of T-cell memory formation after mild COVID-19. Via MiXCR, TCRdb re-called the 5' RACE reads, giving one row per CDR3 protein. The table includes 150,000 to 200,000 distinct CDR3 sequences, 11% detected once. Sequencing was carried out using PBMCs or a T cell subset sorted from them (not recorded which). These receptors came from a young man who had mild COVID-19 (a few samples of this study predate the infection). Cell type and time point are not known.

The CDR3 DNA follows: TGTGCCAGCAGCCCCGGGACTAGCGGGGGTCGGAGTTACGAGCAGTACGTC. Amino acid sequence: CASSPGTSGGRSYEQYV. V gene TRBV6-5 combines with J gene TRBJ2-7, with 14 bases that match TRBD2. Germline loops: CDR1 MNHEY, CDR2 SVGAGI. The CDR3 is 17 amino acids. Germline trimming cut 6 bases from V and 4 bases from J; bases unmatched to any gene: 11.

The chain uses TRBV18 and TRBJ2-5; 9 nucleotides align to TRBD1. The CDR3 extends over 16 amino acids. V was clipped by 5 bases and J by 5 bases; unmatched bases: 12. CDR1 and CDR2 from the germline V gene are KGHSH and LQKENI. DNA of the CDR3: TGTGCCAGCTCATCATCGCTACAGGGGGCCGGGGAGACCCAGTACTTC. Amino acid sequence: CASSSSLQGAGETQYF.

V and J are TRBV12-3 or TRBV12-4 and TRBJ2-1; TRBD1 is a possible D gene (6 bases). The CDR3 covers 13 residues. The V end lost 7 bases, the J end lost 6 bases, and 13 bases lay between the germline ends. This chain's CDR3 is CASNQGWFNEQFF. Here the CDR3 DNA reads TGTGCCAGCAACCAGGGGTGGTTCAATGAGCAGTTCTTC.

The CDR3 protein is CASSSPGENYGYTF. The CDR3 bases are TGCGCCAGCAGCTCCCCGGGAGAAAACTATGGCTACACCTTC. The chain couples TRBV5-1 to TRBJ1-2; D is unresolved. The germline V gene encodes CDR1 SGHRS and CDR2 YFSETQ. The CDR3 extends over 14 amino acids. Trimming took 3 bases from V and 2 from J, leaving 11 bases between them. Complete variable domain (other parts from reference TRBV5-1 and TRBJ1-2): KAGVTQTPRYLIKTRGQQVTLSCSPISGHRSVSWYQQTPGQGLQFLFEYFSETQRNKGNFPGRFSGRQFSNSRSEMNVSTLELGDSALYLCASSSPGENYGYTFGSGTRLTVV.

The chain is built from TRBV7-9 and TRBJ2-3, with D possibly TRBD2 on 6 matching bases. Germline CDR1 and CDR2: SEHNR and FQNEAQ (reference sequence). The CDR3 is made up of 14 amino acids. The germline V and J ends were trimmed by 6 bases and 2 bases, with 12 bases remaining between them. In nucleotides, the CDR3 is TGTGCCAGCAGGGTCCGGGGGTACACAGATACGCAGTATTTT. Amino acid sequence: CASRVRGYTDTQYF.

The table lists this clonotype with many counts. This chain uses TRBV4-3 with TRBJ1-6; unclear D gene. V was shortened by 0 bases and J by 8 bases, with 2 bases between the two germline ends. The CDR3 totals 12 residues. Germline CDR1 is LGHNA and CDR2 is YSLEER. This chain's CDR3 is CASSQDYSPLHF. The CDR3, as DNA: TGCGCCAGCAGCCAAGACTATTCACCCCTCCACTTT.

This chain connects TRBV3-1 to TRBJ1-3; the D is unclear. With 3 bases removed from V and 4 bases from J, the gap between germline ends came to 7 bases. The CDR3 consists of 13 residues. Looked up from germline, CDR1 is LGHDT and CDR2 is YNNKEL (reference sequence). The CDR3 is CASSQQIGNTIYF. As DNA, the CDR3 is TGTGCCAGCAGCCAGCAGATCGGAAACACCATATATTTT.

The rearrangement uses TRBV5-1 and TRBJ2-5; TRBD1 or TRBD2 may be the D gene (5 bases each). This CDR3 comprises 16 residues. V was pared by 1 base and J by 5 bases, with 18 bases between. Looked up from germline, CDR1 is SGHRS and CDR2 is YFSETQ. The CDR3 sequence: CASSLFPGSQAETQYF. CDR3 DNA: TGCGCCAGCAGCTTGTTTCCAGGGAGTCAGGCGGAGACCCAGTACTTC.

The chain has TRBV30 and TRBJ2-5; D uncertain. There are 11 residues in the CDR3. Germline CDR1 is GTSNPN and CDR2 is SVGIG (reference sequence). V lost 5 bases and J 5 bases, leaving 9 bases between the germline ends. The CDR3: CAWARWETQYF. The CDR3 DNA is TGTGCCTGGGCGCGCTGGGAGACCCAGTACTTC.

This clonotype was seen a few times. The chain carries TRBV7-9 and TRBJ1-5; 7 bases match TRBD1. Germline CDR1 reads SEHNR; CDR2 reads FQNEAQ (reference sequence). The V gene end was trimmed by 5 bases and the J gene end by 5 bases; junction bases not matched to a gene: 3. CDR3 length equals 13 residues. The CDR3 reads CASSQGGDQPQHF. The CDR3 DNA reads TGTGCCAGCAGCCAGGGGGGGGATCAGCCCCAGCATTTT.

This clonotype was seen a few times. CDR3 residues: CASSLGIMGQVYTF. CDR3 in DNA: TGTGCCAGCAGCTTAGGAATTATGGGACAGGTCTACACCTTC. This rearrangement joins TRBV7-2 to TRBJ1-2; 8 bases fit TRBD1. The germline V gene has CDR1 SGHTA and CDR2 FQGNSA. This CDR3 is 14 amino acids long. J lost 10 bases, V lost 1 base, and 8 bases had no gene match.

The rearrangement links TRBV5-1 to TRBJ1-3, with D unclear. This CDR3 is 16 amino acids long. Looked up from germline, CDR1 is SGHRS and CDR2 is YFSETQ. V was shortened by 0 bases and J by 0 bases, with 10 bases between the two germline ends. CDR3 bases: TGCGCCAGCAGCTTGGGCGTACAGAGCTCTGGAAACACCATATATTTT. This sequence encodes CASSLGVQSSGNTIYF.

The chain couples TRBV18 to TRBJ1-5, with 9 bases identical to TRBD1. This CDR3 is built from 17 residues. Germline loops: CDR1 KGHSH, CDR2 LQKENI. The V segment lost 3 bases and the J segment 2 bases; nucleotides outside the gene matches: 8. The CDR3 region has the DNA TGTGCCAGCTCACCCTCCTCGACAGGGGGAGGCAATCAGCCCCAGCATTTT. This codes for CASSPSSTGGGNQPQHF.

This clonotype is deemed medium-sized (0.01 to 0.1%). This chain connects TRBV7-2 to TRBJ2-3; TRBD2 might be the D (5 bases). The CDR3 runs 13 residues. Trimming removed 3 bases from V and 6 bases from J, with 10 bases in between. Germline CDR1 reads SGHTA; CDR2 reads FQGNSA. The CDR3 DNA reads TGTGCCAGCAGCTTCCTCCCGGGGGATACGCAGTATTTT. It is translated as CASSFLPGDTQYF.

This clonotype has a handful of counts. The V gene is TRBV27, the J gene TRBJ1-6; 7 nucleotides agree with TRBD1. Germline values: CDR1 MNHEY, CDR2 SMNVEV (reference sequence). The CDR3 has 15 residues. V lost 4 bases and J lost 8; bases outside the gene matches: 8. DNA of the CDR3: TGTGCCAGCAGTTCGGGTCAGGGGGTTTATTCACCCCTCCACTTT. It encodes CASSSGQGVYSPLHF.

The CDR3 DNA reads as TGTGCCAGCAGCCCTGGGCGGGGAATGGTTGATGAGCAGTTCTTC. Translating it yields CASSPGRGMVDEQFF. The rearrangement joins TRBV5-4 to TRBJ2-1; perhaps TRBD2 as D (6 bases). Germline V lookup: CDR1 SGHNT, CDR2 YYREEE (reference sequence). The CDR3 extends over 15 amino acids. Trimming left V 4 bases short and J 8 bases short, with 19 bases between.

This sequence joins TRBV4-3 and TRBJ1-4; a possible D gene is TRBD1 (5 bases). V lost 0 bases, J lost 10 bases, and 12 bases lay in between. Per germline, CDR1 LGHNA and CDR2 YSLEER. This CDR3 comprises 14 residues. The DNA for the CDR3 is TGCGCCAGCAGCCAAGAGCAGGGATTGGGAAAACTGTTTTTT. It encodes CASSQEQGLGKLFF.

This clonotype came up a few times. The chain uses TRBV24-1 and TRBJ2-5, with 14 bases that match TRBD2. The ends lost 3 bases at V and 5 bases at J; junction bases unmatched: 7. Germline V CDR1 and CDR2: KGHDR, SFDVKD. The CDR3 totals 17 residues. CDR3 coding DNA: TGTGCCACCAGTGATGGGGGGACTAGCGGGGGATGGGAGACCCAGTACTTC. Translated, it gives CATSDGGTSGGWETQYF.

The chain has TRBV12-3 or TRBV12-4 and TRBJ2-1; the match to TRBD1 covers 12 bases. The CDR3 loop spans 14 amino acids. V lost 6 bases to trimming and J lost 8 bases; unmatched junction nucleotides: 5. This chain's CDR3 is CASSRDRGRYEQFF. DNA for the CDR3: TGTGCCAGCAGCCGGGACAGGGGGCGGTATGAGCAGTTCTTC.

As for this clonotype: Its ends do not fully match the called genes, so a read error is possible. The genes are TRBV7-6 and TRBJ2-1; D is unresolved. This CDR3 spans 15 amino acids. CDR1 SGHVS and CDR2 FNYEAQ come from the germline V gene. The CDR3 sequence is CASSQDSSSYTEQFF. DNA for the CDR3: TGTGCCAGCAGCCAAGACTCGAGCTCCTACACTGAGCAGTTCTTC.

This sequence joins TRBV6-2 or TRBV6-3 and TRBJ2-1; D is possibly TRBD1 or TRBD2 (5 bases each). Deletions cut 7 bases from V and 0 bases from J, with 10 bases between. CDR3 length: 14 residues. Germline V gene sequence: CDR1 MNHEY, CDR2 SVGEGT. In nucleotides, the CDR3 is TGTGCCAGCACCCCTGGGGGCTCCTACAATGAGCAGTTCTTC. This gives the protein CASTPGGSYNEQFF.